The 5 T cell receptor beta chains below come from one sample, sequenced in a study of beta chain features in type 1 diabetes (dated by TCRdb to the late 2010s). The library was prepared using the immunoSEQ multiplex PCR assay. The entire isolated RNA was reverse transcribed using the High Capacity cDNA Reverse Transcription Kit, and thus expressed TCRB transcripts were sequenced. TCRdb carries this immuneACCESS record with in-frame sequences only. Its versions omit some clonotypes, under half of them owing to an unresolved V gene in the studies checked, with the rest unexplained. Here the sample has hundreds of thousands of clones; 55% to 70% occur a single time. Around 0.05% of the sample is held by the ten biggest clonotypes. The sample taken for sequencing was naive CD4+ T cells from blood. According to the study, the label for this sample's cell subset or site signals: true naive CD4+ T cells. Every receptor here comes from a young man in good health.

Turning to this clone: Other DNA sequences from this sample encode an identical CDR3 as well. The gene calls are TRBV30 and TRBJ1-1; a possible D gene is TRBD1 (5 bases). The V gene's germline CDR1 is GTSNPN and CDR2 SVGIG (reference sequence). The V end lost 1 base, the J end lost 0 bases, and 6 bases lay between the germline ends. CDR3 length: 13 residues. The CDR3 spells CAWSEGLNTEAFF. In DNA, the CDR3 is TGTGCCTGGAGTGAGGGGTTGAACACTGAAGCTTTCTTT.

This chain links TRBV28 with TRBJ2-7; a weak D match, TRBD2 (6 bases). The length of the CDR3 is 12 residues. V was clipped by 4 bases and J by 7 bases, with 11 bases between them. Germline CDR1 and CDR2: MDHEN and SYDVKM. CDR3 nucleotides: TGTGCCAGCAGTTCGGGAGTCCCGGAGCAGTACTTC. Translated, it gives CASSSGVPEQYF.

The DNA for the CDR3 is TGTGCCAGCACCTCGACAGGCGCCTACAATGAGCAGTTCTTC. Residues: CASTSTGAYNEQFF. The gene calls are TRBV28 and TRBJ2-1, with a weak D call TRBD1 (6 bases). The CDR3 has 14 residues. Germline-derived CDR1 and CDR2 are MDHEN and SYDVKM. V lost 7 bases and J lost 2, with 12 bases in between.

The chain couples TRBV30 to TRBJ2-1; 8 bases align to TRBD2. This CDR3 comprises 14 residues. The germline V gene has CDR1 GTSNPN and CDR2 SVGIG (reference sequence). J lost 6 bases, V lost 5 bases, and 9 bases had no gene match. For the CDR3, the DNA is TGTGCCTGGGGGAGCGGGAGCCGATCCAATGAGCAGTTCTTC. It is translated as CAWGSGSRSNEQFF.

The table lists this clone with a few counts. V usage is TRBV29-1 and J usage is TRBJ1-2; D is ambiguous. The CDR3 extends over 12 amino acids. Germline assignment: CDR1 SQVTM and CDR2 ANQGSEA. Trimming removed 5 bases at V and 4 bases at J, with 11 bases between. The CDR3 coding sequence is TGCAGCGTTCGGACCGAAGCCTATGGCTACACCTTC. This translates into CSVRTEAYGYTF.